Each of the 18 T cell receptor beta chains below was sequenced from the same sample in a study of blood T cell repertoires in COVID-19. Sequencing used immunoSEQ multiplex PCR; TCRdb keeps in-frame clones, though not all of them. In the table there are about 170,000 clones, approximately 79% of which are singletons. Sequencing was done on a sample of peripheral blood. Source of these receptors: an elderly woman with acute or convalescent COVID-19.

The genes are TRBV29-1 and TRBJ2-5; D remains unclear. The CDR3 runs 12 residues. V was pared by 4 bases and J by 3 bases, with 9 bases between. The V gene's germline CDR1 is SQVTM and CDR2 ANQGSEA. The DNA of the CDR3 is TGCAGCGTTGCTGGCCAAGAAGAGACCCAGTACTTC. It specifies CSVAGQEETQYF.

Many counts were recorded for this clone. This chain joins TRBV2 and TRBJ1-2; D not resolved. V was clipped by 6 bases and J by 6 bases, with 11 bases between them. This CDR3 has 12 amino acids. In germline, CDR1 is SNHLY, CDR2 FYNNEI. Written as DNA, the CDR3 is TGTGCCAGCAGGATACAGCCTCATGGCTACACCTTC. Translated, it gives CASRIQPHGYTF. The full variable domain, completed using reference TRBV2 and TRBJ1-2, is EPEVTQTPSHQVTQMGQEVILRCVPISNHLYFYWYRQILGQKVEFLVSFYNNEISEKSEIFDDQFSVERPDGSNFTLKIRSTKLEDSAMYFCASRIQPHGYTFGSGTRLTVV.

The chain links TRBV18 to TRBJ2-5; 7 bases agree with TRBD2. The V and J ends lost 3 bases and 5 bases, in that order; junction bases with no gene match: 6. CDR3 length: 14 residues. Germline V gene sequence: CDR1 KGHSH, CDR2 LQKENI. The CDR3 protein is CASSPPGGSETQYF. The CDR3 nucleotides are TGTGCCAGCTCACCCCCCGGGGGGAGCGAGACCCAGTACTTC.

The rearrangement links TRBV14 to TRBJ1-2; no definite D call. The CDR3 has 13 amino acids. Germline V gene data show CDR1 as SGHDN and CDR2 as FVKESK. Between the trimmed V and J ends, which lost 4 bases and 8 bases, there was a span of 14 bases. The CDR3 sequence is CASSPSSESGYTF. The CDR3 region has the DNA TGTGCCAGCAGCCCTAGCTCGGAGTCGGGCTACACCTTC.

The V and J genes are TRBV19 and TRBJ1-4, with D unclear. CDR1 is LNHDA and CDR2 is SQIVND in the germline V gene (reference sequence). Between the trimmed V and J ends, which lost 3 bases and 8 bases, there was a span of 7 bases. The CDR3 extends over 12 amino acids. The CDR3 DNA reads TGTGCCAGTAGTATTGGGCCGGAAAAACTGTTTTTT. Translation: CASSIGPEKLFF.

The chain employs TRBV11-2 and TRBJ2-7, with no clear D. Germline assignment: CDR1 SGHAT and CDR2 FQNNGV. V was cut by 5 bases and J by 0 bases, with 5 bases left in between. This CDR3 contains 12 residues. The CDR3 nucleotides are TGTGCCAGCAGCACCAGCTCCTACGAGCAGTACTTC. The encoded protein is CASSTSSYEQYF.

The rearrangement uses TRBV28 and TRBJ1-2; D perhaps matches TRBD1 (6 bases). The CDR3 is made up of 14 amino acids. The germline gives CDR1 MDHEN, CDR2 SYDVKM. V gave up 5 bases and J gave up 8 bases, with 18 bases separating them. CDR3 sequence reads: CASSLTGMGGGYTF. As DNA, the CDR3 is TGTGCCAGCAGTCTTACAGGGATGGGTGGCGGCTACACCTTC.

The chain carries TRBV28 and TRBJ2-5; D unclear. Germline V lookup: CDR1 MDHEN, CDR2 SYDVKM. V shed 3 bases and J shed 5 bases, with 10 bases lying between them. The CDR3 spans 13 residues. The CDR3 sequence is CASSLPPRETQYF. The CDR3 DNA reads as TGTGCCAGCAGTTTGCCCCCTCGGGAGACCCAGTACTTC.

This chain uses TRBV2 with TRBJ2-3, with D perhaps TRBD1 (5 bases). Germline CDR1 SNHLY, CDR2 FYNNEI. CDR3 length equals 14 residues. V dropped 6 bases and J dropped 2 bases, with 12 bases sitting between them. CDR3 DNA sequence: TGTGCCAGCAGCGTGGGGCGGTCCACAGATACGCAGTATTTT. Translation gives CASSVGRSTDTQYF.

Written as DNA, the CDR3 is TGTGCCAGCAGTCTCCGGACTAGCGGGAGGGCCGGTGAGCAGTACTTC. Translation: CASSLRTSGRAGEQYF. This chain uses TRBV27 with TRBJ2-7; 15 bases match TRBD2. V trimming: 5 bases; J trimming: 7 bases; junction bases outside the gene matches: 9. The CDR3 length is 16 residues. In germline, CDR1 is MNHEY, CDR2 SMNVEV (reference sequence).

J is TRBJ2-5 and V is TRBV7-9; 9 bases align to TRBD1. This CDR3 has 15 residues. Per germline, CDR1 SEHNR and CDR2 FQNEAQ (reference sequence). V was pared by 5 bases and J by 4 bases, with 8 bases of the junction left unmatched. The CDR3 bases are TGTGCCAGCAGCCCGGCGGACAGGGGATTAGAGACCCAGTACTTC. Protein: CASSPADRGLETQYF.

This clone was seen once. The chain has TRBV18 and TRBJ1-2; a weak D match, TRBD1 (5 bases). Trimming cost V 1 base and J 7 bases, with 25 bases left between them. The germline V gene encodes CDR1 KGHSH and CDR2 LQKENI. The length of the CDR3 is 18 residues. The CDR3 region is CASSPRTDSRGTLGGYTF. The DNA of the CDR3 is TGTGCCAGCTCACCACGGACCGATTCTCGGGGGACCCTGGGTGGCTACACCTTC.

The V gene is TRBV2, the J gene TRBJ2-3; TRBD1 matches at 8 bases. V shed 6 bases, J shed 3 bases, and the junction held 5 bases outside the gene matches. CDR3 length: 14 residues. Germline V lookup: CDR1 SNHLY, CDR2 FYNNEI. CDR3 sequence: CASRRRQGTDTQYF. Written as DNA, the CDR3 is TGTGCCAGCAGGAGACGACAGGGGACAGATACGCAGTATTTT. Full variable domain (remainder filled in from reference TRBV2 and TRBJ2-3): EPEVTQTPSHQVTQMGQEVILRCVPISNHLYFYWYRQILGQKVEFLVSFYNNEISEKSEIFDDQFSVERPDGSNFTLKIRSTKLEDSAMYFCASRRRQGTDTQYFGPGTRLTVL.

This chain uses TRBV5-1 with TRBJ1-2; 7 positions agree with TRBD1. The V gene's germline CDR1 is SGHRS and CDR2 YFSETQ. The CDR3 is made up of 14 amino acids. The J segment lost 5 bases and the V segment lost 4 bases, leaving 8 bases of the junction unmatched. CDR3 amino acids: CASSENRDRYGYTF. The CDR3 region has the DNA TGCGCCAGCAGCGAAAACCGGGACAGATATGGCTACACCTTC. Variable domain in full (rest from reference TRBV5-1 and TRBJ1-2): KAGVTQTPRYLIKTRGQQVTLSCSPISGHRSVSWYQQTPGQGLQFLFEYFSETQRNKGNFPGRFSGRQFSNSRSEMNVSTLELGDSALYLCASSENRDRYGYTFGSGTRLTVV.

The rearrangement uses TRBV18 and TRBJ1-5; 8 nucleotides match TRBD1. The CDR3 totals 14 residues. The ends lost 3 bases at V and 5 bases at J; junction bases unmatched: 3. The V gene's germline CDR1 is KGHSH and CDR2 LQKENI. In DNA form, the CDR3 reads TGTGCCAGCTCACCCTCGGACAGGGATCAGCCCCAGCATTTT. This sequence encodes CASSPSDRDQPQHF.

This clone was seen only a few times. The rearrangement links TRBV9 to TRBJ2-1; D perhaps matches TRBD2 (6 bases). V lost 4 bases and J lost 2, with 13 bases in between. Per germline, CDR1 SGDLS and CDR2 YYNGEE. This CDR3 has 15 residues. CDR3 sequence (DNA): TGTGCCAGCAGCCCCTTCGGCGGGACCTACAATGAGCAGTTCTTC. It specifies CASSPFGGTYNEQFF.

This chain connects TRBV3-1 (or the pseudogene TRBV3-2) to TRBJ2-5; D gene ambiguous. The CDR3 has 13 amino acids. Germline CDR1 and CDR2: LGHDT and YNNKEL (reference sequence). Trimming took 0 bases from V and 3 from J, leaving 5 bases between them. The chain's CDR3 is CASSQDLEETQYF. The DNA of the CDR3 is TGTGCCAGCAGCCAAGATCTAGAAGAGACCCAGTACTTC.

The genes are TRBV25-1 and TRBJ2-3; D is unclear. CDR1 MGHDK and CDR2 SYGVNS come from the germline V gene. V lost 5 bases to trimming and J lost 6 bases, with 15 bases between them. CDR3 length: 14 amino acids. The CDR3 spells CASSPLTMVDTQYF. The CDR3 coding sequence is TGTGCCAGCAGTCCCCTAACGATGGTGGATACGCAGTATTTT.